The 23 T cell receptor beta chains below were found in one sample sequenced in a study of somatic mutations in cytotoxic T cells in rheumatoid arthritis. Clones were read by immunoSEQ multiplex PCR, and TCRdb kept only the in-frame ones, dropping some. This sample has 15,000 or so clones, with roughly 82% found just once. The sample consisted of CD8+ T cells sorted from blood. The source is an adult with rheumatoid arthritis.

The V call is TRBV19, the J call TRBJ1-2; weak D call: TRBD1 (6 bases). The germline CDR1 and CDR2 sequences are LNHDA and SQIVND (reference sequence). This CDR3 contains 13 residues. The V and J ends lost 1 base and 14 bases respectively, with 17 bases between them. CDR3 nucleotides: TGTGCCAGTAGTATAGGGCAGACAGGCCTTTGGACCTTC. This gives the protein CASSIGQTGLWTF.

The chain recombines TRBV5-6 with TRBJ2-2; TRBD2 matches at 13 bases. The J segment lost 5 bases and the V segment lost 2 bases, leaving 0 bases of the junction unmatched. Per germline, CDR1 SGHDT and CDR2 YYEEEE. There are 15 residues in the CDR3. Written as DNA, the CDR3 is TGTGCCAGCAGCTTACTAGCGGGAGGGACCGGGGAGCTGTTTTTT. As protein: CASSLLAGGTGELFF.

The chain employs TRBV27 and TRBJ1-1; D ambiguous. Germline CDR1 and CDR2: MNHEY and SMNVEV (reference sequence). The CDR3 extends over 14 amino acids. Trimming cost V 4 bases and J 4 bases, with 13 bases left between them. The DNA for the CDR3 is TGTGCCAGCAGTTCGGATACAGTTGCCACTGAAGCTTTCTTT. It codes for CASSSDTVATEAFF.

This chain joins TRBV4-1 and TRBJ2-3; possible D gene TRBD2, 6 bases. V lost 4 bases, J lost 3 bases, and 17 bases lay in between. Looked up from germline, CDR1 is MGHRA and CDR2 is YSYEKL. This CDR3 spans 16 amino acids. CDR3 DNA sequence: TGCGCCAGCAGCCCGGTGGGACTCGAACATACAGATACGCAGTATTTT. This translates into CASSPVGLEHTDTQYF.

The J gene is TRBJ2-5, the V gene TRBV4-1; unclear D gene. The V gene lost 1 base and the J gene lost 7 bases, with 10 bases spanning the gap. The CDR3 is 13 amino acids. The germline V gene encodes CDR1 MGHRA and CDR2 YSYEKL. The CDR3 spells CASSQGGVATQYF. CDR3 sequence (DNA): TGCGCCAGCAGCCAAGGCGGAGTCGCGACCCAGTACTTC.

The chain recombines TRBV9 with TRBJ2-7; possible D gene TRBD2, 6 bases. V lost 3 bases, J lost 6 bases, and 10 bases lay in between. This CDR3 contains 12 residues. Per the germline V gene, CDR1 is SGDLS and CDR2 is YYNGEE. This CDR3 is CASSGSRGEQYF. The CDR3, as DNA: TGTGCCAGCAGCGGGTCGCGGGGCGAGCAGTACTTC.

The rearrangement joins TRBV6-6 to TRBJ1-5, with D possibly being TRBD1 (5 bases). The germline CDR1 and CDR2 sequences are MNHNY and SVGAGI (reference sequence). V was cut by 2 bases and J by 3 bases, with 14 bases left in between. This CDR3 has 16 amino acids. The CDR3 spells CASSYLGTEDNQPQHF. The CDR3 DNA follows: TGTGCCAGCAGTTACCTAGGGACGGAAGACAATCAGCCCCAGCATTTT.

The chain couples TRBV27 to TRBJ1-1; D not certain. This CDR3 is 15 amino acids long. CDR1 is MNHEY and CDR2 is SMNVEV in the germline V gene (reference sequence). With 5 bases removed from V and 2 bases from J, the gap between germline ends came to 15 bases. CDR3 protein: CASSPPSGINTEAFF. The CDR3 region has the DNA TGTGCCAGCAGTCCACCCTCCGGGATCAACACTGAAGCTTTCTTT.

The rearrangement joins TRBV27 to TRBJ1-3; maybe TRBD1 (5 bases). This CDR3 is 14 amino acids long. From germline, CDR1 is MNHEY and CDR2 SMNVEV (reference sequence). Trimming left V 5 bases short and J 0 bases short, with 8 bases between. Here the CDR3 DNA reads TGTGCCAGCAGTGGGGACGCCTCTGGAAACACCATATATTTT. This sequence encodes CASSGDASGNTIYF.

The count of this clone is one. The chain has TRBV6-5 and TRBJ2-1; 12 bases are shared with TRBD2. There are 14 residues in the CDR3. Germline V gene sequence: CDR1 MNHEY, CDR2 SVGAGI. V was pared by 6 bases and J by 9 bases, with 6 bases of the junction left unmatched. Written as DNA, the CDR3 is TGTGCCAGCAGCGGACTAGCGGGATGGGGTGAGCAGTTCTTC. Its translation is CASSGLAGWGEQFF.

This chain uses TRBV19 with TRBJ1-5; D gene uncertain. Trimming removed 3 bases at V and 4 bases at J, with 7 bases between. Germline-derived CDR1 and CDR2 are LNHDA and SQIVND (reference sequence). The CDR3 is 13 residues long. The chain's CDR3 is CASSMDGNQPQHF. The DNA for the CDR3 is TGTGCCAGTAGTATGGACGGAAATCAGCCCCAGCATTTT. The variable domain in full, completed from reference TRBV19 and TRBJ1-5, reads DGGITQSPKYLFRKEGQNVTLSCEQNLNHDAMYWYRQDPGQGLRLIYYSQIVNDFQKGDIAEGYSVSREKKESFPLTVTSAQKNPTAFYLCASSMDGNQPQHFGDGTRLSIL.

V is TRBV5-1 and J is TRBJ2-1; D uncertain. The CDR3 has 13 amino acids. Germline V gene lookup returns CDR1 SGHRS and CDR2 YFSETQ. V lost 7 bases to trimming and J lost 1 base, with 9 bases between them. CDR3 protein: CASAVGSYNEQFF. CDR3 sequence (DNA): TGCGCCAGCGCGGTTGGGTCCTACAATGAGCAGTTCTTC.

The gene calls are TRBV7-8 and TRBJ1-4; D call uncertain. The CDR3 covers 13 residues. Looked up from germline, CDR1 is SGHVS and CDR2 is FQNEAQ. The V end was cut by 4 bases, the J end by 8 bases, with 11 bases between. As DNA, the CDR3 is TGTGCCAGCAGCTCCGGGTTAGGAGAAAAACTGTTTTTT. Translated: CASSSGLGEKLFF.

The table lists this clone with a few counts. The chain employs TRBV5-4 and TRBJ1-1, with TRBD1 matching over 7 bases. The CDR3 has 15 amino acids. Germline V gene sequence: CDR1 SGHNT, CDR2 YYREEE (reference sequence). Trimming cost V 0 bases and J 0 bases; bases outside gene matches: 2. The CDR3 sequence: CASSLVGQMNTEAFF. The CDR3 DNA reads TGTGCCAGCAGCTTGGTGGGACAGATGAACACTGAAGCTTTCTTT.

The rearrangement joins TRBV5-6 to TRBJ1-2; no firm D call. The germline CDR1 and CDR2 sequences are SGHDT and YYEEEE. CDR3 length: 13 residues. Trimming shortened V by 4 bases and J by 5 bases, and 12 bases separated the two germline ends. This chain's CDR3 is CASSPAGRYGYTF. Written as DNA, the CDR3 is TGTGCCAGCAGCCCGGCGGGCCGGTATGGCTACACCTTC.

This CDR3 is CASRSRAPYEQYF. CDR3 sequence (DNA): TGTGCCAGCAGATCTCGGGCCCCCTACGAGCAGTACTTC. This chain uses TRBV5-8 with TRBJ2-7; unclear D gene. V gave up 5 bases and J gave up 2 bases, with 11 bases separating them. The CDR3 contains 13 residues. Per the germline V gene, CDR1 is SGHTS and CDR2 is YDEGEE.

The CDR3 is CASSLEAGDTDTQYF. The CDR3 DNA reads TGCGCCAGCAGCTTGGAAGCGGGGGACACAGATACGCAGTATTTT. This chain uses TRBV5-1 with TRBJ2-3, with 8 positions matching TRBD2. CDR3 length equals 15 residues. J was trimmed by 2 bases and V by 0 bases; bases with no gene match: 2. The V gene's germline CDR1 is SGHRS and CDR2 YFSETQ.

This sequence joins TRBV10-2 and TRBJ1-3, with D unclear. Germline lookup yields CDR1 WSHSY and CDR2 SAAADI. CDR3 size: 13 residues. Trimming cost V 0 bases and J 7 bases, with 7 bases left between them. As DNA, the CDR3 is TGCGCCAGCAGTGAGTCGACGCGGAACACCATATATTTT. Residues: CASSESTRNTIYF.

The rearrangement joins TRBV27 to TRBJ2-7, with D uncertain. Germline V CDR1 and CDR2: MNHEY, SMNVEV (reference sequence). Trimming took off 3 bases at V and 2 bases at J, with 8 bases between the two ends. The CDR3 is 13 amino acids. The CDR3 region is CASSFSVAYEQYF. CDR3 in DNA: TGTGCCAGCAGTTTTTCGGTTGCCTACGAGCAGTACTTC.

V gene TRBV7-9 combines with J gene TRBJ1-2; D is unclear. This CDR3 contains 14 residues. CDR1 is SEHNR, CDR2 FQNEAQ, per germline (reference sequence). V shed 4 bases and J shed 1 base, with 10 bases lying between them. The CDR3 nucleotides read TGTGCCAGCAGCTCCTCGTTTGTTAACTATGGCTACACCTTC. Protein sequence: CASSSSFVNYGYTF.

The V call is TRBV10-3, the J call TRBJ2-3, with D hard to call. CDR1 is ENHRY and CDR2 is SYGVKD in the germline V gene. CDR3 length: 14 amino acids. The V end was cut by 7 bases, the J end by 2 bases, with 13 bases between. CDR3 residues: CAITVASNTDTQYF. The CDR3 DNA is TGTGCCATCACGGTAGCCTCGAACACAGATACGCAGTATTTT.

The chain couples TRBV2 to TRBJ2-5; TRBD2 agrees at 13 bases. The CDR3 spans 15 residues. The germline CDR1 and CDR2 sequences are SNHLY and FYNNEI. J was trimmed by 0 bases and V by 6 bases; bases with no gene match: 1. Written as DNA, the CDR3 is TGTGCCAGCAGCGGACTAGCGGGGGACCAAGAGACCCAGTACTTC. Translating it yields CASSGLAGDQETQYF.

V and J are TRBV5-4 and TRBJ1-1, with D perhaps matching TRBD1 (6 bases). This CDR3 spans 15 amino acids. V lost 4 bases to trimming and J lost 7 bases, with 20 bases between them. Germline loops: CDR1 SGHNT, CDR2 YYREEE (reference sequence). In DNA form, the CDR3 reads TGTGCCAGCAGCACGGGGGGGCACAACTACCTTGAAGCTTTCTTT. As protein: CASSTGGHNYLEAFF.